Presented here are 20 T cell receptor beta chains from one specimen sequenced in a study of cytomegalovirus exposure and HLA in healthy donors. With 60 Vbeta and 13 Jbeta primers, the PCR was carried out. The assay was immunoSEQ multiplex PCR, and TCRdb's table has in-frame clones only and misses some. Found here are 140,000 or so clones, roughly 87% of them singletons; the top ten hold 0.45% to 0.6%. The sequenced sample was PBMCs. Receptors originate from a woman aged 40 to 55 in good health and CMV-seronegative.

As to this clone: Within the sample, other DNA sequences also encode this same CDR3. The rearrangement joins TRBV7-2 to TRBJ2-1; 10 bases agree with TRBD2. The CDR3 runs to 15 residues. Trimming removed 5 bases from V and 1 base from J; junction bases left unmatched: 2. CDR1 and CDR2 (germline): SGHTA, FQGNSA. Written as DNA, the CDR3 is TGTGCCAGCAGCCCGACTAGCGGGTCCTACAATGAGCAGTTCTTC. It encodes CASSPTSGSYNEQFF.

This sequence joins TRBV4-3 and TRBJ2-1; the match to TRBD2 covers 12 bases. The junction had 11 bases not matched to a gene; V was cut back by 1 base and J by 10 bases. Germline loops: CDR1 LGHNA, CDR2 YSLEER. The CDR3 length is 17 residues. The CDR3 nucleotides are TGCGCCAGCAGCCAAGCTTCGGGACTAGCGGGTCGGGGGGAGCAGTTCTTC. This translates into CASSQASGLAGRGEQFF.

In nucleotides, the CDR3 is TGCGCCAGCAGCGAGGGACAGGGGCCAGATACGCAGTATTTT. Protein product: CASSEGQGPDTQYF. The gene calls are TRBV5-1 and TRBJ2-3, with 10 bases fitting TRBD1. This CDR3 spans 14 amino acids. Germline lookup yields CDR1 SGHRS and CDR2 YFSETQ. V gave up 4 bases and J gave up 4 bases; unmatched junction bases: 3. The whole variable domain, remainder taken from reference TRBV5-1 and TRBJ2-3, is KAGVTQTPRYLIKTRGQQVTLSCSPISGHRSVSWYQQTPGQGLQFLFEYFSETQRNKGNFPGRFSGRQFSNSRSEMNVSTLELGDSALYLCASSEGQGPDTQYFGPGTRLTVL.

The genes are TRBV27 and TRBJ2-7; 7 positions match TRBD2. The CDR3 contains 13 residues. Per the germline V gene, CDR1 is MNHEY and CDR2 is SMNVEV (reference sequence). Trimming removed 6 bases from V and 3 bases from J; junction bases left unmatched: 5. CDR3 region: CASSPASGYEQYF. The DNA for the CDR3 is TGTGCCAGCAGCCCGGCTAGCGGCTACGAGCAGTACTTC.

The chain links TRBV11-1 to TRBJ2-5; 7 nucleotides match TRBD1. After removal of 1 base from V and 3 bases from J, the junction contained 2 bases not matched to a gene. CDR1 and CDR2 (germline): SGHAT, FQDESV (reference sequence). The length of the CDR3 is 14 residues. The CDR3 sequence: CASSLGQGEETQYF. The CDR3 DNA reads TGTGCCAGCAGCTTAGGGCAGGGGGAAGAGACCCAGTACTTC.

The chain recombines TRBV10-1 with TRBJ2-7; 8 positions match TRBD2. The germline V gene has CDR1 WNHNN and CDR2 SYGVQD (reference sequence). This CDR3 is built from 13 residues. Losses at the gene ends were 2 bases for V and 3 bases for J; bases not matched to a gene: 0. The CDR3 DNA is TGCGCCAGCAGTGAGGGGACTAGCTACGAGCAGTACTTC. This sequence encodes CASSEGTSYEQYF.

This clone came up once. V is TRBV10-3 and J is TRBJ2-7; 7 bases line up with TRBD1. Germline lookup yields CDR1 ENHRY and CDR2 SYGVKD. CDR3 length: 13 residues. Trimming cost V 6 bases and J 4 bases; bases outside gene matches: 6. The CDR3 sequence: CAISLTGWYEQYF. CDR3 nucleotides: TGTGCCATCAGCTTGACAGGGTGGTACGAGCAGTACTTC.

This chain links TRBV28 with TRBJ1-4; 8 positions match TRBD1. V trimming: 3 bases; J trimming: 8 bases; junction bases outside the gene matches: 8. The CDR3 length is 15 residues. Germline V gene data show CDR1 as MDHEN and CDR2 as SYDVKM. The CDR3 region is CASSFVTGGVEKLFF. Here the CDR3 DNA reads TGTGCCAGCAGTTTCGTTACAGGGGGAGTCGAAAAACTGTTTTTT.

This sequence joins TRBV9 and TRBJ1-2; unclear D gene. V gave up 0 bases and J gave up 4 bases, with 10 bases separating them. The germline CDR1 and CDR2 sequences are SGDLS and YYNGEE. This CDR3 is 14 amino acids long. The CDR3 bases are TGTGCCAGCAGCGTAGCCGCCTACCCCTATGGCTACACCTTC. Protein product: CASSVAAYPYGYTF.

Regarding this clone: The junction departs from the called germline gene at one end, perhaps through a read error. The V gene is TRBV7-9, the J gene TRBJ2-1; no definite D call. CDR3 length equals 13 residues. The germline gives CDR1 SEHNR, CDR2 FQNEAQ (reference sequence). CDR3: CSSSSIGYNEQFF. In nucleotides, the CDR3 is TGTTCCAGCAGCTCTATCGGTTACAATGAGCAGTTCTTC.

The chain couples TRBV4-1 to TRBJ2-1; D may be TRBD1 (6 bases). V was clipped by 2 bases and J by 3 bases, with 11 bases between them. This CDR3 region has 15 residues. Germline V gene data show CDR1 as MGHRA and CDR2 as YSYEKL. CDR3 region: CASSQIWTVYNEQFF. CDR3 bases: TGCGCCAGCAGCCAAATTTGGACAGTCTACAATGAGCAGTTCTTC.

CDR3 sequence: CASSVGLAGTGELFF. For the CDR3, the DNA is TGTGCCAGCAGCGTGGGACTAGCGGGGACCGGGGAGCTGTTTTTT. This rearrangement joins TRBV7-3 to TRBJ2-2; 13 bases align to TRBD2. The CDR3 runs to 15 residues. The germline CDR1 and CDR2 sequences are SGHTA and FQGTGA. V lost 5 bases to trimming and J lost 5 bases; unmatched junction nucleotides: 2.

The chain recombines TRBV28 with TRBJ1-5; maybe TRBD1 (5 bases). Germline CDR1 MDHEN, CDR2 SYDVKM. The CDR3 sequence is 18 residues long. V was pared by 4 bases and J by 2 bases, with 21 bases between. The CDR3: CASSSTGLRDMGNQPQHF. CDR3 bases: TGTGCCAGCAGTTCCACGGGACTCCGGGATATGGGCAATCAGCCCCAGCATTTT.

This chain joins TRBV25-1 and TRBJ1-4; no firm D call. V shed 2 bases and J shed 4 bases, with 11 bases lying between them. Looked up from germline, CDR1 is MGHDK and CDR2 is SYGVNS. This CDR3 comprises 15 residues. This CDR3 reads CASSEHRWSNEKLFF. The CDR3 nucleotides read TGTGCCAGCAGTGAACATCGGTGGAGTAATGAAAAACTGTTTTTT. Full variable domain (rest looked up from reference TRBV25-1 and TRBJ1-4): EADIYQTPRYLVIGTGKKITLECSQTMGHDKMYWYQQDPGMELHLIHYSYGVNSTEKGDLSSESTVSRIRTEHFPLTLESARPSHTSQYLCASSEHRWSNEKLFFGSGTQLSVL.

This chain joins TRBV5-8 and TRBJ2-5; D possibly corresponds to TRBD1 (6 bases). This CDR3 has 13 residues. In germline, CDR1 is SGHTS, CDR2 YDEGEE. Trimming pared 6 bases from V and 5 bases from J, leaving 14 bases between. The CDR3 region has the DNA TGTGCCAGCACTGAGGGGGTAGCGGAGACCCAGTACTTC. The encoded protein is CASTEGVAETQYF.

The rearrangement uses TRBV7-6 and TRBJ2-1; D possibly corresponds to TRBD2 (6 bases). Germline CDR1 SGHVS, CDR2 FNYEAQ. Trimming shortened V by 1 base and J by 2 bases, and 12 bases separated the two germline ends. CDR3 length: 16 residues. CDR3 loop: CASSLGSAGPYNEQFF. In nucleotides, the CDR3 is TGTGCCAGCAGCTTAGGTTCGGCGGGACCCTACAATGAGCAGTTCTTC.

The V and J genes are TRBV11-2 and TRBJ2-7, with TRBD2 matching 8 bases. The germline V gene has CDR1 SGHAT and CDR2 FQNNGV. The CDR3 extends over 15 amino acids. Trimming cost V 6 bases and J 2 bases; bases outside gene matches: 9. The CDR3 sequence: CASRHTGGAPYEQYF. The CDR3 coding sequence is TGTGCCAGCAGACACACGGGGGGGGCGCCCTACGAGCAGTACTTC.

V usage is TRBV6-1 and J usage is TRBJ2-3, with 15 bases matching TRBD2. Germline V CDR1 and CDR2: MNHNS, SASEGT. CDR3 length equals 18 residues. J was trimmed by 4 bases and V by 4 bases; bases with no gene match: 9. For the CDR3, the DNA is TGTGCCAGCAGTGCAGGACTAGCGGGAGGGAAATTCGCAGATACGCAGTATTTT. It is translated as CASSAGLAGGKFADTQYF.

The CDR3 is CASSMTGTLSYEQYF. The CDR3 DNA is TGTGCCAGTAGTATGACAGGCACCCTCTCCTACGAGCAGTACTTC. This chain links TRBV19 with TRBJ2-7; possibly TRBD1 for D (6 bases). This CDR3 is built from 15 residues. Trimming shortened V by 3 bases and J by 0 bases, and 12 bases separated the two germline ends. Germline V gene sequence: CDR1 LNHDA, CDR2 SQIVND (reference sequence).

V gene TRBV6-1 combines with J gene TRBJ1-1, with D possibly TRBD1 on 5 matching bases. CDR3 size: 14 residues. Trimming pared 5 bases from V and 1 base from J, leaving 11 bases between. Germline V lookup: CDR1 MNHNS, CDR2 SASEGT. CDR3 DNA: TGTGCCAGCAGTATAGGGGTTCCGAACACTGAAGCTTTCTTT. Its protein is CASSIGVPNTEAFF.